This passage covers 4 T cell receptor beta chains from one sample sequenced in a study of sequential checkpoint blockade in melanoma. This table comes from immunoSEQ multiplex PCR, and its TCRdb copy is limited to in-frame clones, with some not included. The repertoire includes roughly 1,100 clones, 28% of them detected once, and 3.2% sits in the top ten. As for treatment: randomized to nivolumab then ipilimumab (arm A) or the reverse (arm B). Sequenced here: tumor tissue (inferred from file names), sampled from a patient given nivolumab and ipilimumab in sequence. The receptors stem from a human donor with melanoma.

This clone is medium-sized by share. V and J are TRBV11-3 and TRBJ1-2; TRBD1 agrees at 8 bases. Germline CDR1 SGHNT, CDR2 YENEEA. The CDR3 contains 15 residues. The V segment lost 3 bases and the J segment 4 bases; nucleotides outside the gene matches: 7. The CDR3 bases are TGTGCCAGCAGCTTCAGGATACAGGGGGGCTATGGCTACACCTTC. This encodes CASSFRIQGGYGYTF.

This clone is categorized as medium-sized. This chain connects TRBV11-3 to TRBJ2-5; 16 positions match TRBD2. The CDR3 is 17 amino acids. The germline V gene has CDR1 SGHNT and CDR2 YENEEA. Trimming at V came to 5 bases and at J to 4 bases, leaving 7 bases not matched to a gene. The CDR3 DNA reads TGTGCCAGCAGCCCGGGACTAGCGGGGGGGCTGGCAGAGACCCAGTACTTC. Translating gives CASSPGLAGGLAETQYF. The entire variable domain, with the rest obtained from reference TRBV11-3 and TRBJ2-5, is as follows: EAGVVQSPRYKIIEKKQPVAFWCNPISGHNTLYWYLQNLGQGPELLIRYENEEAVDDSQLPKDRFSAERLKGVDSTLKIQPAELGDSAVYLCASSPGLAGGLAETQYFGPGTRLLVL.

The chain carries TRBV15 and TRBJ1-1, with TRBD1 identical over 10 bases. The CDR3 covers 14 residues. Trimming at V came to 4 bases and at J to 4 bases, leaving 3 bases not matched to a gene. The germline V gene encodes CDR1 LNHNV and CDR2 YYDKDF (reference sequence). DNA of the CDR3: TGTGCCACCAGCACTCGGACAGGGGGCACTGAAGCTTTCTTT. Translated: CATSTRTGGTEAFF.

In its sample, this clone is medium-sized. V gene TRBV11-3 combines with J gene TRBJ2-7; 9 positions match TRBD1. The germline V gene encodes CDR1 SGHNT and CDR2 YENEEA. The junction had 2 bases not matched to a gene; V was cut back by 0 bases and J by 2 bases. CDR3 size: 15 residues. The CDR3 DNA reads as TGTGCCAGCAGCTTAGAGAGGACAGGGGCCTACGAGCAGTACTTC. It codes for CASSLERTGAYEQYF.